This TCR beta chain is from a study of CD4 T cells in relation to SARS-CoV-2 and coronaviruses. CDR1 and CDR2 from the germline V gene are LGHDT and YNNKEL (reference sequence). The length of the CDR3 is 13 residues. The V end lost 3 bases, the J end lost 8 bases, and 8 bases lay between the germline ends. In regard to this clone: Antigen: not known. Distinct nucleotide sequences in the sample also encode this CDR3.

Unexposed donor CD4+ T cells date from 2011-2018, before the COVID-19 pandemic. Findings of the study overall: Memory recall responses, not primary responses primed in culture, are what the assay detects. The cross-reactivity analysis covered only spike protein, not other viral proteins. Crossreactive clones expanded significantly less to SARS-CoV-2 than monoreactive clones.

Naive and memory CD4+ T cell DNA was deep-sequenced without culture. The protocol was immunoSEQ multiplex PCR, while the TCRdb copy is restricted to in-frame clones and leaves out a portion. The sample has about 65,000 clones, approximately 87% seen once. This TCR derives from a human donor in good health. Sequencing was performed on memory CD4+ T cells from PBMCs. This chain links TRBV3-1 (or the pseudogene TRBV3-2) with TRBJ1-6; D not resolved. The CDR3 sequence is CASSQPGDSPLHF. DNA for the CDR3: TGTGCCAGCAGCCAGCCAGGAGATTCACCCCTCCACTTT.